Shown below are 10 T cell receptor beta chains from a single sample sequenced in a study of response to subunit inactivated influenza vaccine. TCRdb independently ran MiXCR on the RT-PCR reads; one entry per CDR3 protein. The data show about 780,000 distinct CDR3 sequences, about 18% seen once. Here the sequenced sample was PBMCs from blood, taken 4 to 6 days after vaccination. Receptors originate from a man aged 45 to 65 who received an inactivated influenza vaccine.

This clonotype was found a few times. The chain joins TRBV7-8 to TRBJ1-5, with 7 positions matching TRBD1. CDR3 size: 16 residues. V lost 5 bases to trimming and J lost 1 base; unmatched junction nucleotides: 8. Germline V gene lookup returns CDR1 SGHVS and CDR2 FQNEAQ. The CDR3 is CASSLRGKGSNQPQHF. CDR3 DNA sequence: TGTGCCAGCAGCCTCAGGGGGAAGGGGAGCAATCAGCCCCAGCATTTT.

The chain uses TRBV10-3 and TRBJ2-2; a possible D gene is TRBD2 (6 bases). The CDR3 length is 13 residues. Trimming took off 7 bases at V and 6 bases at J, with 12 bases between the two ends. Germline lookup yields CDR1 ENHRY and CDR2 SYGVKD. CDR3 sequence reads: CAIKGGTAGELFF. CDR3 coding DNA: TGTGCCATCAAAGGAGGGACGGCCGGGGAGCTGTTTTTT.

The V call is TRBV27, the J call TRBJ1-2; 7 positions match TRBD1. With 9 bases clipped from V and 5 bases from J, the junction kept 9 bases outside the gene matches. The CDR3 runs to 13 residues. Germline lookup yields CDR1 MNHEY and CDR2 SMNVEV (reference sequence). The CDR3: CARDRAQLYGYTF. The CDR3 coding sequence is TGTGCCAGAGACAGGGCGCAACTTTATGGCTACACCTTC.

The chain has TRBV4-1 and TRBJ2-7; TRBD1 is a possible D gene (6 bases). V dropped 3 bases and J dropped 6 bases, with 15 bases sitting between them. Germline CDR1 MGHRA, CDR2 YSYEKL. The CDR3 runs to 14 residues. The CDR3 nucleotides read TGCGCCAGCAGCCAGGCGACAGGAGCCACCGAGCAGTACTTC. Its protein is CASSQATGATEQYF.

This clonotype was seen a handful of times. The chain recombines TRBV20-1 with TRBJ1-5; no clear D gene. The CDR3 has 12 residues. V was trimmed by 6 bases and J by 10 bases, leaving 16 bases between them. Germline loops: CDR1 DFQATT, CDR2 SNEGSKA (reference sequence). The CDR3 protein is CSAGLGWGPQHF. DNA for the CDR3: TGCAGTGCGGGCCTTGGCTGGGGACCCCAGCATTTT.

The V and J genes are TRBV2 and TRBJ2-3, with a tentative D call TRBD2 (5 bases). Germline lookup yields CDR1 SNHLY and CDR2 FYNNEI. CDR3 length: 13 residues. Trimming removed 6 bases at V and 6 bases at J, with 13 bases between. CDR3 amino acids: CASSQLIADTQYF. In DNA form, the CDR3 reads TGTGCCAGCAGCCAACTAATAGCGGATACGCAGTATTTT.

V is TRBV24-1 and J is TRBJ2-7; 10 nucleotides match TRBD1. Looked up from germline, CDR1 is KGHDR and CDR2 is SFDVKD. Trimming cost V 4 bases and J 7 bases; bases outside gene matches: 9. This CDR3 spans 15 amino acids. The CDR3 loop is CATSDPGTGVGEQYF. Here the CDR3 DNA reads TGTGCCACCAGTGACCCCGGGACAGGGGTCGGTGAGCAGTACTTC.

This clonotype showed up just a few times. The chain uses TRBV5-1 and TRBJ2-7; D not certain. The CDR3 consists of 14 residues. Germline CDR1 reads SGHRS; CDR2 reads YFSETQ. V was clipped by 0 bases and J by 3 bases, with 10 bases between them. CDR3 protein: CASSLDETRYEQYF. The CDR3 coding sequence is TGCGCCAGCAGCTTGGATGAAACCCGCTACGAGCAGTACTTC.

This CDR3 is CASSFRDPTNTGELFF. CDR3 DNA sequence: TGTGCCAGCAGCTTTAGGGACCCTACGAACACCGGGGAGCTGTTTTTT. The V gene is TRBV7-6, the J gene TRBJ2-2; D might be TRBD1 or TRBD2, each matching 5 bases. Trimming took off 3 bases at V and 0 bases at J, with 11 bases between the two ends. This CDR3 comprises 16 residues. The germline gives CDR1 SGHVS, CDR2 FNYEAQ.

This clonotype has more than one count but fewer than ten. The chain joins TRBV20-1 to TRBJ1-1; 8 bases agree with TRBD1. Germline trimming cut 6 bases from V and 1 base from J; bases unmatched to any gene: 10. The CDR3 is 15 residues long. From germline, CDR1 is DFQATT and CDR2 SNEGSKA (reference sequence). CDR3 DNA: TGCAGTGCCCCAGGACAGGGAAAGGCGAACACTGAAGCTTTCTTT. Translating gives CSAPGQGKANTEAFF.